The 28 T cell receptor beta chains presented below share a single source sample, sequenced in a study of cytomegalovirus exposure and HLA in healthy donors. In the PCR, 60 Vbeta and 13 Jbeta primers were used. TCRdb's table, derived via immunoSEQ multiplex PCR, lists solely in-frame clones and lacks some. The repertoire holds roughly 120,000 clones, with less than 85% as singletons. The sequenced sample was PBMCs. The receptors were gathered from a middle-aged woman in good health and CMV-seronegative.

This clone has a single count. The chain uses TRBV9 and TRBJ1-5; maybe TRBD1 (5 bases). In germline, CDR1 is SGDLS, CDR2 YYNGEE. Trimming shortened V by 0 bases and J by 7 bases, and 17 bases separated the two germline ends. The CDR3 runs to 16 residues. The CDR3 reads CASSVATPGLDQPQHF. The CDR3 bases are TGTGCCAGCAGCGTAGCTACCCCAGGGCTCGACCAGCCCCAGCATTTT. The entire variable domain, with the rest obtained from reference TRBV9 and TRBJ1-5, is as follows: DSGVTQTPKHLITATGQRVTLRCSPRSGDLSVYWYQQSLDQGLQFLIQYYNGEERAKGNILERFSAQQFPDLHSELNLSSLELGDSALYFCASSVATPGLDQPQHFGDGTRLSIL.

DNA for the CDR3: TGTGCCATCAGCAGGGATGCAGAGGGCTACACCTTC. Protein: CAISRDAEGYTF. The genes are TRBV10-3 and TRBJ1-2; a weak D match, TRBD1 (5 bases). The V and J ends lost 6 bases and 8 bases respectively, with 13 bases between them. Germline V gives CDR1 ENHRY, CDR2 SYGVKD. This CDR3 comprises 12 residues.

This sequence joins TRBV27 and TRBJ1-5; D is unclear. From germline, CDR1 is MNHEY and CDR2 SMNVEV (reference sequence). V lost 5 bases to trimming and J lost 2 bases, with 19 bases between them. The CDR3 totals 17 residues. The CDR3 region is CASSLRQPVEGNQPQHF. CDR3 nucleotide sequence: TGTGCCAGCAGTCTTCGGCAGCCCGTGGAGGGCAATCAGCCCCAGCATTTT.

Comment on this clone: A junction end diverges from the germline sequence, so it may reflect a read error. The chain uses TRBV7-9 and TRBJ1-1, with D possibly matching TRBD1 (6 bases). The CDR3 contains 17 residues. CDR1 SEHNR and CDR2 FQNEAQ come from the germline V gene (reference sequence). The CDR3 DNA is TGTTCCAGCAGCTTATGGGTGTCCGGGGACATGAACACTGAAGCTTTCTTT. This encodes CSSSLWVSGDMNTEAFF.

A single count supports this clone. The chain is built from TRBV9 and TRBJ2-7; 10 bases are shared with TRBD1. Germline assignment: CDR1 SGDLS and CDR2 YYNGEE. There are 18 residues in the CDR3. J gave up 0 bases and V 5 bases, and 14 bases lay outside the gene matches. The CDR3 is CASSELTPGQGYSYEQYF. The CDR3 DNA sequence: TGTGCCAGCAGTGAACTAACACCGGGACAGGGGTACTCCTACGAGCAGTACTTC.

The chain has TRBV11-2 and TRBJ1-2; perhaps TRBD1 as D (6 bases). Looked up from germline, CDR1 is SGHAT and CDR2 is FQNNGV. Trimming removed 5 bases at V and 7 bases at J, with 14 bases between. The CDR3 totals 13 residues. This CDR3 reads CASSRTVGSGYTF. CDR3 in DNA: TGTGCCAGCAGCCGGACAGTGGGCTCTGGCTACACCTTC.

Only a few counts were recorded for this clone. This rearrangement joins TRBV7-9 to TRBJ2-5, with TRBD1 identical over 7 bases. Germline-derived CDR1 and CDR2 are SEHNR and FQNEAQ (reference sequence). J gave up 2 bases and V 2 bases, and 5 bases lay outside the gene matches. This CDR3 spans 15 amino acids. CDR3 DNA: TGTGCCAGCAGCTTATTGACAGGGTATCAAGAGACCCAGTACTTC. Amino acid sequence: CASSLLTGYQETQYF.

The CDR3 reads CASVVGGSSYEQYF. The DNA for the CDR3 is TGTGCCAGCGTTGTAGGGGGCTCCAGCTACGAGCAGTACTTC. The gene calls are TRBV28 and TRBJ2-7; 7 nucleotides line up with TRBD1. Germline values: CDR1 MDHEN, CDR2 SYDVKM. This CDR3 comprises 14 residues. With V trimmed by 8 bases and J by 3 bases, 10 bases remained unmatched.

This rearrangement joins TRBV18 to TRBJ1-2; 9 bases map to TRBD1. V was clipped by 5 bases and J by 8 bases; unmatched bases: 6. The germline V gene encodes CDR1 KGHSH and CDR2 LQKENI. This CDR3 is built from 13 residues. In DNA form, the CDR3 reads TGTGCCAGCTCAACCGGGACAGGGAAAGGCTACACCTTC. It specifies CASSTGTGKGYTF.

The rearrangement links TRBV5-4 to TRBJ2-2, with 8 bases matching TRBD1. V shed 4 bases and J 9 bases; nucleotides not matched to a gene: 11. The germline CDR1 and CDR2 sequences are SGHNT and YYREEE (reference sequence). The CDR3 spans 15 residues. CDR3 nucleotides: TGTGCCAGCAGCACCACAGGGGGTCGGAGGCGGGAGCTGTTTTTT. It encodes CASSTTGGRRRELFF. Complete variable domain (other parts from reference TRBV5-4 and TRBJ2-2): ETGVTQSPTHLIKTRGQQVTLRCSSQSGHNTVSWYQQALGQGPQFIFQYYREEENGRGNFPPRFSGLQFPNYSSELNVNALELDDSALYLCASSTTGGRRRELFFGEGSRLTVL.

The rearrangement uses TRBV6-1 and TRBJ2-1, with 14 bases lining up with TRBD2. Germline CDR1 MNHNS, CDR2 SASEGT. Trimming removed 3 bases from V and 9 bases from J; junction bases left unmatched: 4. The length of the CDR3 is 15 residues. The CDR3 sequence: CASSETGLAGGEQFF. The CDR3 DNA reads as TGTGCCAGCAGTGAGACAGGACTAGCGGGAGGTGAGCAGTTCTTC.

The sample holds a few counts of this clone. The gene calls are TRBV10-3 and TRBJ2-2; 7 bases are a match to TRBD2. The ends lost 3 bases at V and 1 base at J; junction bases unmatched: 2. CDR1 and CDR2 from the germline V gene are ENHRY and SYGVKD. The CDR3 sequence is 15 residues long. The CDR3 sequence is CAISDGTKNTGELFF. The DNA for the CDR3 is TGTGCCATCAGTGACGGGACTAAGAACACCGGGGAGCTGTTTTTT.

This chain uses TRBV5-4 with TRBJ2-2; tentatively, D is TRBD1 (5 bases). The CDR3 has 14 amino acids. Trimming removed 3 bases at V and 5 bases at J, with 11 bases between. From germline, CDR1 is SGHNT and CDR2 YYREEE (reference sequence). CDR3 bases: TGTGCCAGCAGCTCAGGGTTTGATACCGGGGAGCTGTTTTTT. It codes for CASSSGFDTGELFF.

The chain combines TRBV5-1 with TRBJ2-7, with TRBD2 as a possible D gene (7 bases). The germline CDR1 and CDR2 sequences are SGHRS and YFSETQ. Between the trimmed V and J ends, which lost 1 base and 3 bases, there was a span of 17 bases. CDR3 length: 16 residues. Written as DNA, the CDR3 is TGCGCCAGCAGCTTGTCGAGGGGGGCGGGAGACTACGAGCAGTACTTC. Protein sequence: CASSLSRGAGDYEQYF.

V and J are TRBV6-6 and TRBJ1-2, with 7 positions matching TRBD1. Germline CDR1 reads MNHNY; CDR2 reads SVGAGI (reference sequence). J lost 4 bases, V lost 6 bases, and 11 bases had no gene match. This CDR3 is 15 amino acids long. The CDR3 sequence: CASSLKRQGSYGYTF. CDR3 in DNA: TGTGCCAGCAGCCTAAAACGACAGGGAAGCTATGGCTACACCTTC.

V and J are TRBV18 and TRBJ2-7, with 10 bases aligning to TRBD1. This CDR3 is built from 14 residues. Unmatched junction bases numbered 6, after V lost 3 bases and J lost 7 bases. Germline V gene lookup returns CDR1 KGHSH and CDR2 LQKENI. CDR3 bases: TGTGCCAGCTCACCGGGGACAGGGGACAGGGAGCAGTACTTC. Its translation: CASSPGTGDREQYF.

The chain employs TRBV19 and TRBJ1-2, with 7 nucleotides matching TRBD1. The V gene end was trimmed by 5 bases and the J gene end by 8 bases; junction bases not matched to a gene: 8. CDR3 length: 13 residues. The germline V gene encodes CDR1 LNHDA and CDR2 SQIVND (reference sequence). This CDR3 reads CASSPTGVGGYTF. Written as DNA, the CDR3 is TGTGCCAGTAGTCCTACAGGGGTAGGAGGCTACACCTTC.

V is TRBV2 and J is TRBJ2-7; the match to TRBD1 covers 7 bases. The V and J ends lost 6 bases and 2 bases, in that order; junction bases with no gene match: 1. This CDR3 region has 12 residues. CDR1 SNHLY and CDR2 FYNNEI come from the germline V gene. CDR3 sequence reads: CASRGGTYEQYF. CDR3 nucleotides: TGTGCCAGCAGAGGGGGCACCTACGAGCAGTACTTC.

This clone was recorded once. The chain couples TRBV7-2 to TRBJ1-1, with 10 bases identical to TRBD1. This CDR3 is built from 15 residues. V was clipped by 5 bases and J by 6 bases; unmatched bases: 9. The germline gives CDR1 SGHTA, CDR2 FQGNSA. The CDR3 region has the DNA TGTGCCAGCAGCCGTGACAGGGGGCGAAGCTCTGAAGCTTTCTTT. Its protein product is CASSRDRGRSSEAFF.

Points on this clone: Other DNA sequences in the same sample also yield this CDR3. This chain uses TRBV7-2 with TRBJ2-7, with a possible D match to TRBD2 (6 bases). The CDR3 runs to 14 residues. Per the germline V gene, CDR1 is SGHTA and CDR2 is FQGNSA. V was cut by 5 bases and J by 2 bases, with 13 bases left in between. CDR3 protein: CASSPPGGTYEQYF. DNA of the CDR3: TGTGCCAGCAGCCCCCCCGGGGGAACCTACGAGCAGTACTTC.

This chain connects TRBV19 to TRBJ1-5, with TRBD1 as a possible D gene (5 bases). CDR3 length equals 12 residues. Germline V gene sequence: CDR1 LNHDA, CDR2 SQIVND (reference sequence). Trimming cost V 5 bases and J 7 bases, with 9 bases left between them. CDR3 coding DNA: TGTGCCAGTAGTGGGGCCCAGCAGCCCCAGCATTTT. It codes for CASSGAQQPQHF.

This rearrangement joins TRBV7-6 to TRBJ2-1; no clear D. V dropped 4 bases and J dropped 7 bases, with 20 bases sitting between them. This CDR3 is 16 amino acids long. Per the germline V gene, CDR1 is SGHVS and CDR2 is FNYEAQ. In DNA, the CDR3 is TGTGCCAGCAGCTCCCCCGGTGGTACCCAAACGAATGAGCAGTTCTTC. It encodes CASSSPGGTQTNEQFF.

The genes are TRBV10-3 and TRBJ1-2; 7 bases fit TRBD1. The CDR3 is made up of 14 amino acids. The V and J ends lost 2 bases and 8 bases, in that order; junction bases with no gene match: 8. CDR1 ENHRY and CDR2 SYGVKD come from the germline V gene. The CDR3 bases are TGTGCCATCAGTGAGGTAGACAGGGCTCTCGGCTACACCTTC. Translated: CAISEVDRALGYTF.

The chain employs TRBV28 and TRBJ1-2, with TRBD1 matching over 7 bases. The CDR3 sequence is 14 residues long. Unmatched junction bases numbered 9, after V lost 11 bases and J lost 0 bases. The germline V gene has CDR1 MDHEN and CDR2 SYDVKM. CDR3 protein: CAWKRQGSNYGYTF. CDR3 in DNA: TGTGCCTGGAAACGACAGGGCTCTAACTATGGCTACACCTTC.

The chain couples TRBV10-3 to TRBJ2-2; 9 nucleotides match TRBD2. The CDR3 has 15 residues. Germline CDR1 ENHRY, CDR2 SYGVKD. The V segment lost 1 base and the J segment 6 bases; nucleotides outside the gene matches: 3. This chain's CDR3 is CAISELAGGPGELFF. CDR3 sequence (DNA): TGTGCCATCAGTGAGTTGGCGGGAGGGCCCGGGGAGCTGTTTTTT.

J is TRBJ1-5 and V is TRBV19; possibly TRBD1 for D (5 bases). Trimming took 3 bases from V and 4 from J, leaving 16 bases between them. This CDR3 spans 16 amino acids. The V gene's germline CDR1 is LNHDA and CDR2 SQIVND (reference sequence). The CDR3 DNA follows: TGTGCCAGTAGTATTAGGGGCGACACGTCGAATCAGCCCCAGCATTTT. This gives the protein CASSIRGDTSNQPQHF.

The chain has TRBV28 and TRBJ2-7; weak D call: TRBD1 (6 bases). The CDR3 is made up of 15 amino acids. The germline V gene has CDR1 MDHEN and CDR2 SYDVKM. V lost 4 bases and J lost 7, with 20 bases in between. Here the CDR3 DNA reads TGTGCCAGCAGTTACGGGACATCGGCAGCCGGGGAGCAGTACTTC. Encoded protein: CASSYGTSAAGEQYF.

This chain connects TRBV2 to TRBJ2-1; 11 bases match TRBD2. The CDR3 totals 13 residues. Germline assignment: CDR1 SNHLY and CDR2 FYNNEI. After removal of 9 bases from V and 3 bases from J, the junction contained 1 base not matched to a gene. This CDR3 reads CARGTSGYNEQFF. As DNA, the CDR3 is TGTGCCAGGGGGACTAGCGGCTACAATGAGCAGTTCTTC.